What follows is one T cell receptor beta chain and its context. Its cognate antigen is unknown. Treatment: roughly 20 received Ad26.COV2.S at low or high dose, single or two shots; about 5 received placebo; per-sample allocation not given. Day 63 after the first injection of vaccine or placebo was the sampling time. The data belong to a study of Ad26.COV2.S vaccination and SARS-CoV-2 variants. Study-wide context: In the study, Ad26.COV2.S was injected intramuscularly once, or twice 56 days apart. Whole-study findings and limits: It is possible that the TCR breadth and depth analyses underestimated the total T cell responses. Spike-specific TCR breadth was greater in vaccine than placebo recipients. Substantial post-vaccination breadth of spike-specific CD8+ and CD4+ T cell responses was reported.

Trimming took off 2 bases at V and 0 bases at J, with 22 bases between the two ends. This CDR3 is built from 19 residues. Germline-derived CDR1 and CDR2 are GTSNPN and SVGIG (reference sequence). The assay was immunoSEQ multiplex PCR, and TCRdb's table has in-frame clones only and misses some. In the table there are approximately 240,000 clones, roughly 90% of which are singletons. The chain links TRBV30 to TRBJ2-2; D may correspond to TRBD1 or TRBD2 (5 bases each). Sample: peripheral blood, taken in a trial of Ad26.COV2.S vaccine versus placebo. The TCR comes from a person between 18 and 65 years old who received the Ad26.COV2.S COVID-19 vaccine or a placebo. CDR3 DNA: TGTGCCTGGAGTATCCCCCGGGGACGAGCCGCCGCGAACACCGGGGAGCTGTTTTTT. Protein sequence: CAWSIPRGRAAANTGELFF.